This T cell receptor (beta chain) was sequenced during a study of shared clonotypes between healthy human individuals. In the study overall: Donors had three CD4 naive, three CD4 memory, two CD8 naive and one CD8 memory plate apiece.

Repertoires were generated with immunoSEQ multiplex PCR, while TCRdb's copy carries only in-frame clones and drops some. Of about 580,000 clones in the sample, nearly 98% were seen once. CD45RO negativity and positive selection for CCR7 defined naive CD8 cells, a population that excluded terminally differentiated effector memory CD45RA+ cells. Study results and limitations: Clonotype sharing across donors was expected to vary with sequencing depth.

Trimming pared 5 bases from V and 1 base from J, leaving 15 bases between. This CDR3 comprises 15 residues. In germline, CDR1 is LNHDA, CDR2 SQIVND (reference sequence). As to this clone: Its antigen is as yet unknown.

The sequenced material came from naive CD8+ T cells sorted from blood. This clonotype was obtained from a man aged 30-40 years in good health. V gene TRBV19 combines with J gene TRBJ2-7, with D perhaps being TRBD1 or TRBD2 (5 bases each). DNA of the CDR3: TGTGCCAGTAGTGATAGGGGACGGCAATCCTACGAGCAGTACTTC. This sequence encodes CASSDRGRQSYEQYF.